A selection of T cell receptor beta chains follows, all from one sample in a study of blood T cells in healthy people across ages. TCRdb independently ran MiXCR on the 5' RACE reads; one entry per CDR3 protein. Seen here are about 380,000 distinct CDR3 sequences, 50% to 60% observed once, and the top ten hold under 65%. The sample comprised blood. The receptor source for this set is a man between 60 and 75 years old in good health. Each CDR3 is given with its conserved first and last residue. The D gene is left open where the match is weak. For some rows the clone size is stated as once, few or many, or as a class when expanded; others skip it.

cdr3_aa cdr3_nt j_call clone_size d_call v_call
CASSYWSSGGRNEQYF TGTGCCAGCAGTTACTGGTCTAGCGGGGGACGAAACGAGCAGTACTTC TRBJ2-7 - TRBD2 TRBV6-5
CASSYTGVASTETQYF TGTGCCAGCAGTTACACGGGGGTGGCTAGCACAGAGACGCAGTATTTT TRBJ2-3 - - TRBV6-5
CASSQTGTSGKYEQYF TGTGCCAGCAGCCAGACCGGGACTAGCGGGAAATACGAGCAGTACTTC TRBJ2-7 once TRBD2 TRBV7-9
CASSFRPYNEQYF TGTGCCAGCAGCTTTAGACCATACAATGAGCAGTACTTC TRBJ2-5 - - TRBV7-3
CSVGGIQYF TGCAGCGTTGGAGGTATTCAGTACTTC TRBJ2-4 - - TRBV29-1
CASSSELYNEQFF TGTGCCAGCAGCTCCGAGCTTTACAATGAGCAGTTCTTC TRBJ2-1 - - TRBV7-2
CASSPTLGLCEQYF TGTGCCAGCAGTCCAACCTTGGGGCTCTGCGAGCAGTACTTC TRBJ2-7 - - TRBV27
CASSLPGTLSYEQYF TGTGCCAGCAGTTTGCCCGGAACCTTATCCTACGAGCAGTACTTC TRBJ2-7 - - TRBV6-2/TRBV6-3
CSARQGGIAKNIQYF TGCAGTGCTCGACAGGGGGGGATAGCCAAAAACATTCAGTACTTC TRBJ2-4 - TRBD1 TRBV20-1
CASSPFTGVNEQYF TGTGCCAGCAGTCCTTTCACAGGGGTCAACGAGCAGTACTTC TRBJ2-7 - TRBD1 TRBV27
CASSLAGTRDEKLFF TGCGCCAGCAGCTTGGCCGGGACGAGGGATGAAAAACTGTTTTTT TRBJ1-4 - - TRBV5-1
CASSRRAGGPLRETQYF TGTGCCAGCAGCCGTAGGGCGGGAGGGCCACTGAGAGAGACCCAGTACTTC TRBJ2-5 - TRBD2 TRBV7-8
CASSPLAGGNQPQHF TGTGCCAGCAGCCCCTTAGCGGGGGGCAATCAGCCCCAGCATTTT TRBJ1-5 - - TRBV11-2
CASSLAGTSGGPQSATQYF TGTGCCAGCAGCTTAGCCGGGACTAGCGGGGGACCTCAGTCGGCTACGCAGTATTTT TRBJ2-3 - TRBD2 TRBV7-2
CSVEPRDTQYF TGCAGCGTTGAGCCGAGGGATACGCAGTATTTT TRBJ2-3 few - TRBV29-1
CASSLDLESADTQYF TGTGCCAGCAGCCTGGATCTAGAATCGGCAGATACGCAGTATTTT TRBJ2-3 - - TRBV11-2
CASSLNNRGGNTIYF TGTGCCAGCAGTCTCAATAACAGGGGTGGAAACACCATATATTTT TRBJ1-3 - TRBD1 TRBV7-2
CASSPVGGTYNEQFF TGTGCCAGCAGCCCCGTGGGCGGGACCTACAATGAGCAGTTCTTC TRBJ2-1 - - TRBV9
CASNDRTAQSGYTF TGTGCCAGCAACGACCGGACGGCACAAAGTGGCTACACCTTC TRBJ1-2 - - TRBV7-9
CASSAATGTEAFF TGTGCCAGCAGTGCAGCGACGGGCACTGAAGCTTTCTTT TRBJ1-1 - - TRBV12-3/TRBV12-4
CASSQDRAGDLYEQYF TGCGCCAGCAGCCAAGATAGGGCAGGAGACTTATACGAGCAGTACTTC TRBJ2-7 - - TRBV4-3
CSATKPAGTAFYEQYF TGCAGTGCTACCAAACCTGCCGGGACTGCTTTCTACGAGCAGTACTTC TRBJ2-7 few - TRBV20-1
CASSYESQGSQYF TGTGCCAGCAGTTACGAGTCACAAGGGAGCCAGTACTTC TRBJ2-5 few - TRBV6-2/TRBV6-3
CASTASYNEQFF TGTGCCAGTACCGCCAGCTACAATGAGCAGTTCTTC TRBJ2-1 - - TRBV19
CASSSGTGKLAKNIQYF TGTGCCAGCAGTTCAGGGACAGGGAAATTAGCCAAAAACATTCAGTACTTC TRBJ2-4 many TRBD1 TRBV12-3/TRBV12-4
CASSANWGDEQFF TGTGCCAGCAGCGCAAATTGGGGAGATGAGCAGTTCTTC TRBJ2-1 - - TRBV9
CASSRQGRSYEQYF TGTGCCAGCAGCCGACAGGGTAGATCCTACGAGCAGTACTTC TRBJ2-7 few TRBD1 TRBV3-1
CASSATSGGYNEQFF TGTGCCAGCAGCGCCACTAGCGGAGGCTACAATGAGCAGTTCTTC TRBJ2-1 - TRBD2 TRBV7-8
CASSFRNGPEQYF TGTGCCAGCAGTTTCAGGAACGGGCCGGAGCAGTACTTC TRBJ2-7 few - TRBV27
CASSSDAHEQYF TGTGCCAGCAGCTCTGACGCCCACGAGCAGTACTTC TRBJ2-7 - - TRBV7-9
CSAREGDAYNEQFF TGCAGTGCTAGAGAGGGTGACGCCTACAATGAGCAGTTCTTC TRBJ2-1 - - TRBV20-1
CASSQDRYNEKLFF TGCGCCAGCAGCCAAGATCGGTATAATGAAAAACTGTTTTTT TRBJ1-4 - - TRBV4-3
CASSEGQALYSNQPQHF TGTGCCAGCAGCGAGGGACAGGCCCTTTATAGCAATCAGCCCCAGCATTTT TRBJ1-5 - TRBD1 TRBV7-2
CASGQGRGTEAFF TGTGCCAGCGGCCAGGGACGGGGCACTGAAGCTTTCTTT TRBJ1-1 - - TRBV6-5
CASSYSGLAKGGDTQYF TGTGCCAGCAGTTACTCGGGGCTAGCGAAGGGGGGTGATACGCAGTATTTT TRBJ2-3 few - TRBV6-5
CSVGGLQGAEEKLFF TGCAGCGTTGGAGGGCTACAGGGGGCTGAGGAAAAACTGTTTTTT TRBJ1-4 once TRBD1 TRBV29-1
CASRPPKGILKDIQYF TGTGCCAGCAGACCACCCAAGGGCATCCTCAAGGACATTCAGTACTTC TRBJ2-4 few - TRBV27
CASSLSGLVIYEQYF TGTGCCAGCAGTTTATCGGGACTAGTTATCTACGAGCAGTACTTC TRBJ2-7 - TRBD2 TRBV27
CAISDEGPGELFF TGTGCCATCAGTGATGAGGGTCCCGGGGAGCTGTTTTTT TRBJ2-2 - - TRBV10-3
CAGSLRWANVLTF TGTGCCGGCAGCTTAAGGTGGGCCAACGTCCTGACTTTC TRBJ2-6 - - TRBV28
CATSRDPRTRYQETQYF TGTGCCACCAGCAGAGATCCCCGGACACGCTACCAAGAGACCCAGTACTTC TRBJ2-5 - - TRBV15
CASRLADPPQETQYF TGTGCCAGCAGATTAGCGGACCCTCCTCAAGAGACCCAGTACTTC TRBJ2-5 few - TRBV6-2/TRBV6-3